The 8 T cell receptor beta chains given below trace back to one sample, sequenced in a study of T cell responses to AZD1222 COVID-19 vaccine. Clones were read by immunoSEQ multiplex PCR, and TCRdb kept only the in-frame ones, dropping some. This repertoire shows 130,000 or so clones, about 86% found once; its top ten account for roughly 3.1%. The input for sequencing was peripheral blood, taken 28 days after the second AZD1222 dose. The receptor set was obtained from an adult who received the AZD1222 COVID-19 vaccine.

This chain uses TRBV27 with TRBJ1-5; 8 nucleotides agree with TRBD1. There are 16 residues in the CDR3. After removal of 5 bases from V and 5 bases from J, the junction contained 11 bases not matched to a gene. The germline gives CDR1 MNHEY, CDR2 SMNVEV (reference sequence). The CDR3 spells CASSLIRTGPHQPQHF. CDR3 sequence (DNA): TGTGCCAGCAGTCTAATCCGGACAGGGCCCCATCAGCCCCAGCATTTT.

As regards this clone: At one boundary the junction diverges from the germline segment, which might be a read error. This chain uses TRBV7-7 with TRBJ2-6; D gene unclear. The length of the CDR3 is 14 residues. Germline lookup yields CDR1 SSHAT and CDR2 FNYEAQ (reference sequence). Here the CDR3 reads CASSDSSGANVLTF. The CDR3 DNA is TGTGCTAGCAGTGACTCATCTGGGGCCAACGTCCTGACTTTC. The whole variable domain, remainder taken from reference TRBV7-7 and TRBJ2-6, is GAGVSQSPRYKVTKRGQDVTLRCDPISSHATLYWYQQALGQGPEFLTYFNYEAQPDKSGLPSDRFSAERPEGSISTLTIQRTEQRDSAMYRCASSDSSGANVLTFGAGSRLTVL.

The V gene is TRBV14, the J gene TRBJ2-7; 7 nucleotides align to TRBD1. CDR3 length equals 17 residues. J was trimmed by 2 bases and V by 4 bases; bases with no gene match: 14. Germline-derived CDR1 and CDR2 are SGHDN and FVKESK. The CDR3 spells CASSPTFFDRATYEQYF. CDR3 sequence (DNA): TGTGCCAGCAGCCCCACTTTTTTTGACAGGGCCACCTACGAGCAGTACTTC.

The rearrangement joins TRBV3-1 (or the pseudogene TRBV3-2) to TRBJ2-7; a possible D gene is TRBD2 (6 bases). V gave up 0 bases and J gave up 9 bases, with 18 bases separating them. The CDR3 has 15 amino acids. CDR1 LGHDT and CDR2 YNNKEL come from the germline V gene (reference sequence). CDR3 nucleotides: TGTGCCAGCAGCCAAGAGACTAGTATGAGGCTCGGGCAGTACTTC. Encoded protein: CASSQETSMRLGQYF.

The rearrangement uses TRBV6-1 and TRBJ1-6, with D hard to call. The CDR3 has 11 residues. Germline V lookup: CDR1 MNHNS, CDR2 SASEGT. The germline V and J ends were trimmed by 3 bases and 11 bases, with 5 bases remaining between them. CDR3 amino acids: CASSDGAPLHF. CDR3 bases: TGTGCCAGCAGTGATGGGGCACCCCTCCACTTT.

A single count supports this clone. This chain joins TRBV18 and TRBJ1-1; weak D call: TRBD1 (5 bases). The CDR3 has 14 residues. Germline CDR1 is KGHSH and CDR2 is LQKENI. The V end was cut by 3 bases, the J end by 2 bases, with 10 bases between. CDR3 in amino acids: CASSPMTVNTEAFF. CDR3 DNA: TGTGCCAGCTCACCCATGACAGTCAACACTGAAGCTTTCTTT.

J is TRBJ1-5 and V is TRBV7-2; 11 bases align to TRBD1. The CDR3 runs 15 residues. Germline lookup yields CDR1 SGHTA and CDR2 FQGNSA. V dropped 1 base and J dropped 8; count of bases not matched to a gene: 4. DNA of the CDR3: TGTGCCAGCAGCTTAGGGGGACAGGGGGTTGAGCCCCAGCATTTT. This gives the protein CASSLGGQGVEPQHF.

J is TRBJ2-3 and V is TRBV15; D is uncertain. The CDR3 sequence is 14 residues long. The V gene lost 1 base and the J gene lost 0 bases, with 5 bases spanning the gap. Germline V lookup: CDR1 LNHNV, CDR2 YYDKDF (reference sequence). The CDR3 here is CATSRVGSTDTQYF. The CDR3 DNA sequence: TGTGCCACCAGCAGAGTAGGGAGCACAGATACGCAGTATTTT.